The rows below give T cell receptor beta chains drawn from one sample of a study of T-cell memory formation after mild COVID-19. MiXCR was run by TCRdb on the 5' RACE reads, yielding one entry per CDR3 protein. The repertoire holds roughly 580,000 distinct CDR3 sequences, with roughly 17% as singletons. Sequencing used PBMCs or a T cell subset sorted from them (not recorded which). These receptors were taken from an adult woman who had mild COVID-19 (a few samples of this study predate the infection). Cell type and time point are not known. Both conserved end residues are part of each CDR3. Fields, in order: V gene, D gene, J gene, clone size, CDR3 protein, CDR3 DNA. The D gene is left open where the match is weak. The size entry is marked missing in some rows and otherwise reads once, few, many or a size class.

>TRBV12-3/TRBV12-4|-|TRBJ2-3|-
CASSPSLTSTDTQYF
TGTGCCAGCAGCCCATCCTTAACTAGCACAGATACGCAGTATTTT
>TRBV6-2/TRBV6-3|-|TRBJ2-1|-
CASSYILRGNNEQFF
TGTGCCAGCAGTTACATTCTGCGGGGAAACAATGAGCAGTTCTTC
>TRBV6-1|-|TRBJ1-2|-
CASSRGDLTGYTF
TGTGCCAGCAGCCGAGGGGACCTCACTGGCTACACCTTC
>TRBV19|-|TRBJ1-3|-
CASSVGTTSGNTIYF
TGTGCCAGTAGTGTCGGGACAACCTCTGGAAACACCATATATTTT
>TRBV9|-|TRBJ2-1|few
CASSVVTGSSYNEQFF
TGTGCCAGCAGCGTAGTAACGGGCAGCTCCTACAATGAGCAGTTCTTC
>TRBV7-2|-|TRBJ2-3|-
CASSLYVQGTGTDTQYF
TGTGCCAGCAGCTTATATGTCCAGGGAACGGGCACAGATACGCAGTATTTT
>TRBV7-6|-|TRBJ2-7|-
CASSSGPDGYEQYF
TGTGCCAGCAGCTCAGGACCCGATGGCTACGAGCAGTACTTC
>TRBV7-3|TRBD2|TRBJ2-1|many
CASSQNRAGGQNEQFF
TGTGCCAGCAGCCAGAACCGAGCGGGAGGACAGAATGAGCAGTTCTTC
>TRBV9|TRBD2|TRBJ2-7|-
CASSERGTSGGGEQYF
TGTGCCAGCAGCGAGAGGGGGACTAGCGGGGGCGGCGAGCAGTACTTC
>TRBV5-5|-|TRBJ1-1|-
CASSLVQPNTEAFF
TGTGCCAGCAGCTTGGTCCAGCCCAACACTGAAGCTTTCTTT
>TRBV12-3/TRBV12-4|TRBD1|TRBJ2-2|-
CASSLTGDTGELFF
TGTGCCAGCAGTTTGACAGGGGATACCGGGGAGCTGTTTTTT
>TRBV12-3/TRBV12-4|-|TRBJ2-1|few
CASRPSAADPYNEQFF
TGTGCCAGCAGACCCTCCGCAGCGGACCCTTACAATGAGCAGTTCTTC
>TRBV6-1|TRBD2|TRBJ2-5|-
CASAFREVETQYF
TGTGCCAGTGCGTTTCGGGAGGTAGAGACCCAGTACTTC
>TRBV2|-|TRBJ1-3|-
CASKFDKSSGNTIYF
TGTGCCAGCAAGTTCGACAAAAGCTCTGGAAACACCATATATTTT
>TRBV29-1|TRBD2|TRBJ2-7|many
CSVRTSAAYEQYF
TGCAGCGTCCGGACTAGCGCCGCCTACGAGCAGTACTTC
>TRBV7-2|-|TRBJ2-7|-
CASSSDHGGFYEQYF
TGTGCCAGCAGCTCGGACCACGGAGGATTCTACGAGCAGTACTTC
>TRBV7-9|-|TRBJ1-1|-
CASSSPGHTTEAFF
TGTGCCAGCAGCTCACCGGGACACACCACTGAAGCTTTCTTT
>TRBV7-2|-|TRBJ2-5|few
CASSLLRRIQETQYF
TGTGCCAGCAGCTTATTGCGGCGGATCCAAGAGACCCAGTACTTC
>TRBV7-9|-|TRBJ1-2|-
CASRSTGHGYTF
TGTGCCAGCAGGTCAACAGGGCACGGCTACACCTTC
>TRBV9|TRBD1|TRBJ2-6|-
CASSVRQGENSGANVLTF
TGTGCCAGCAGCGTACGACAGGGGGAAAACTCTGGGGCCAACGTCCTGACTTTC
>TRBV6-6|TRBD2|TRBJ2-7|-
CASSYYGLAGAFSSYEQYF
TGTGCCAGCAGTTACTACGGACTAGCGGGCGCGTTTAGCTCCTACGAGCAGTACTTC
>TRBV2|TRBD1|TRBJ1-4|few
CASSPFDRAKLFF
TGTGCCAGCAGCCCCTTTGACAGGGCCAAACTGTTTTTT
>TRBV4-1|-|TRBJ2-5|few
CASSQGDGGGETQYF
TGCGCCAGCAGCCAAGGAGATGGGGGCGGAGAGACCCAGTACTTC
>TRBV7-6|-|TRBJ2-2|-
CASRKETQNTGELFF
TGTGCCAGCAGAAAAGAGACTCAGAACACCGGGGAGCTGTTTTTT
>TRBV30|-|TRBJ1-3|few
CAWRQGNSGNTIYF
TGTGCCTGGAGGCAGGGGAATTCTGGAAACACCATATATTTT
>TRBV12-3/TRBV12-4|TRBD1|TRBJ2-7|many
CARGSRDRAYEQYF
TGTGCCAGGGGGAGCCGGGACAGAGCTTACGAGCAGTACTTC
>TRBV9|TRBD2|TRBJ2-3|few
CASSPSTGTNTDTQYF
TGTGCCAGCAGCCCTTCAACCGGGACTAACACAGATACGCAGTATTTT
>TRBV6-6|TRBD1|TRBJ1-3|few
CASTPVAGTGGNTIYF
TGTGCCAGCACCCCCGTCGCCGGGACAGGGGGAAACACCATATATTTT
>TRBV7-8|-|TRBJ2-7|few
CASTFRPRGTYSYEQYF
TGTGCCAGCACTTTTAGGCCCCGCGGGACATACTCCTACGAGCAGTACTTC
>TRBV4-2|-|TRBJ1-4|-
CASSQGLSNEKLFF
TGTGCCAGCAGCCAAGGTTTGTCTAATGAAAAACTGTTTTTT
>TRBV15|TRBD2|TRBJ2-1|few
CATSGPSGLEQFF
TGTGCCACCAGCGGCCCTAGCGGCCTAGAGCAGTTCTTC
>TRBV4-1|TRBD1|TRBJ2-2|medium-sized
CASTHDRGPGELFF
TGCGCCAGCACCCACGACAGGGGGCCCGGGGAGCTGTTTTTT
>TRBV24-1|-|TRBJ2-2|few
CATSVHPGSLSTGELFF
TGTGCCACCAGTGTACACCCCGGATCCTTAAGCACCGGGGAGCTGTTTTTT
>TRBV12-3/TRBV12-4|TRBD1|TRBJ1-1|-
CASSLMTGGFFGTEAFF
TGTGCCAGCAGTCTAATGACAGGGGGCTTCTTTGGGACTGAAGCTTTCTTT
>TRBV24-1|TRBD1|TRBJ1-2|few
CATSDPGQPDGYTF
TGTGCCACCAGTGACCCGGGACAGCCCGATGGCTACACCTTC
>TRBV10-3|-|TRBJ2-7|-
CAISGGPGGTYEQYF
TGTGCCATCAGTGGGGGGCCCGGGGGGACCTACGAGCAGTACTTC
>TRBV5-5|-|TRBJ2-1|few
CASSLAGYHEQFF
TGTGCCAGCAGCTTGGCAGGGTATCATGAGCAGTTCTTC
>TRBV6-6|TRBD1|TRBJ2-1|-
CASSYTEAGQGSNEQFF
TGTGCCAGCAGTTACACCGAGGCTGGACAGGGCAGCAATGAGCAGTTCTTC
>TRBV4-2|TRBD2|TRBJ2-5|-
CASSQSPGLAYQETQYF
TGTGCCAGCAGCCAAAGTCCAGGACTAGCCTACCAAGAGACCCAGTACTTC
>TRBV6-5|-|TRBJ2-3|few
CASRPRTRSSTDTQYF
TGTGCCAGCAGGCCTAGGACACGATCTAGCACAGATACGCAGTATTTT
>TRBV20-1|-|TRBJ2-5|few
CSAEGDSQETQYF
TGCAGTGCTGAAGGGGACTCTCAAGAGACCCAGTACTTC